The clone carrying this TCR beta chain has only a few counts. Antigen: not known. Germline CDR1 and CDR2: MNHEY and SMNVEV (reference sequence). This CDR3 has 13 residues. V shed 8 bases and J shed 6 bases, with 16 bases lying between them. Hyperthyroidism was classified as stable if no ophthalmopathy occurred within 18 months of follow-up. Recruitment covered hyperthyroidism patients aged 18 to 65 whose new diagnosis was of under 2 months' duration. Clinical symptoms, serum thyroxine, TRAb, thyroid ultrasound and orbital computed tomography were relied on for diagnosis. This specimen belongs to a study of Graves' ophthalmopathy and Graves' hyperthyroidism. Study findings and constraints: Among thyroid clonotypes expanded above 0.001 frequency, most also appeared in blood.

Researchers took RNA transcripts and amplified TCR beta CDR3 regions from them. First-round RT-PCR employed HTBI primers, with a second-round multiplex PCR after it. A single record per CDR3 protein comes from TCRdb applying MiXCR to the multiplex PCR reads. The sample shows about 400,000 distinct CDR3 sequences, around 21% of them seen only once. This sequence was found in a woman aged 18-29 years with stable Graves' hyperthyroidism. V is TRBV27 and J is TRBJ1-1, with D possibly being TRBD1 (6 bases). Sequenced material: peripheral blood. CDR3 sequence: CASRRMGAPEAFF. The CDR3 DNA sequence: TGTGCCAGCCGTAGGATGGGGGCTCCTGAAGCTTTCTTT.